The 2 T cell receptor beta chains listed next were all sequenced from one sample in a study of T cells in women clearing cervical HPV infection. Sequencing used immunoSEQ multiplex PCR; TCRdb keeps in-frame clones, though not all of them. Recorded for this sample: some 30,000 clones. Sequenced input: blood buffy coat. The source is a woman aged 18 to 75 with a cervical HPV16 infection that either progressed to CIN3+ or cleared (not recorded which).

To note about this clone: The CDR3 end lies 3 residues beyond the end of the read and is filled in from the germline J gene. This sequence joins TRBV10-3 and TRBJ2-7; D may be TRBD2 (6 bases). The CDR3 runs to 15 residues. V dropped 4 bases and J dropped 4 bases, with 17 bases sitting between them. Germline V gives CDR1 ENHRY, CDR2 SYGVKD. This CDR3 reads CAISASGTSVYEQYF. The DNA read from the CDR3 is TGTGCCATCAGTGCTTCCGGGACTTCGGTTTACGAG.

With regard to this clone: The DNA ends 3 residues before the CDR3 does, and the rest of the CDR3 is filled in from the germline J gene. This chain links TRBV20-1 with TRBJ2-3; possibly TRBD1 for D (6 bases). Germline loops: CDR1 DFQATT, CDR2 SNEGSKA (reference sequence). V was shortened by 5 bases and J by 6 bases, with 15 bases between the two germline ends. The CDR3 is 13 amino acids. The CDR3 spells CSAAQGRTDTQYF. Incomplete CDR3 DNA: TGCAGTGCTGCGCAGGGGCGGACGGATACG.